The sequence of this TCR beta chain was determined in a study of shared clonotypes between healthy human individuals. Study in general: Donor ages ranged 18 to 49 years: a couple of women, a few men. Study observations and caveats: The authors sampled blood alone, and tissue repertoires likely differ.

It was at deep level that the assay was run. Every subset's genomic DNA went evenly onto several immunoSEQ plates. The data were produced by immunoSEQ multiplex PCR, yet TCRdb's version contains in-frame clones alone and is incomplete. This sample has some 490,000 clones, with roughly 80% found just once. As concerns this clone: Its target is not known.

J gave up 4 bases and V 6 bases, and 4 bases lay outside the gene matches. CDR1 is MNHEY and CDR2 is SMNVEV in the germline V gene (reference sequence). The CDR3 runs to 13 residues. This sequence originates from a woman aged 40 to 50 in good health. Some clones in this sample may be carry-over from other donors' samples. Material: PBMCs. V usage is TRBV27 and J usage is TRBJ1-1; 8 positions match TRBD1. The DNA of the CDR3 is TGTGCCAGCAGGATACAGGGGGGCACTGAAGCTTTCTTT. Translating it yields CASRIQGGTEAFF.